Listed below are T cell receptor beta chains from one sample, sequenced in a study of beta chain features in type 1 diabetes. Repertoires were generated with immunoSEQ multiplex PCR, while TCRdb's copy carries only in-frame clones and drops some. The table has approximately 330,000 clones, approximately 11% seen once. Specimen: naive CD4+ T cells from blood. The source of these receptors is a young woman in good health. Both conserved end residues are part of each CDR3. A D gene is named only where the DNA matches it firmly. A row's size may be missing; if present it is once, few, many or a size class.

CASSPGISYEQYF	TGTGCCAGCAGCCCCGGGATATCCTACGAGCAGTACTTC	13	TRBV11-2	.	.	TRBJ2-7
CASSPILAGASYNEQFF	TGTGCCAGCAGCCCGATACTAGCGGGAGCCTCCTACAATGAGCAGTTCTTC	17	TRBV7-2	TRBD2	.	TRBJ2-1
CASSLAGGNEKLFF	TGTGCCAGCAGCTTGGCAGGGGGTAATGAAAAACTGTTTTTT	14	TRBV5-6	TRBD1	.	TRBJ1-4
CASSIGTSGPTYEQYF	TGCGCCAGCAGCATAGGGACTAGCGGGCCTACCTACGAGCAGTACTTC	16	TRBV5-1	TRBD2	few	TRBJ2-7
CASTGTGAQETQYF	TGTGCCAGCACCGGGACAGGGGCACAAGAGACCCAGTACTTC	14	TRBV6-5	TRBD1	.	TRBJ2-5
CASSVGWDTEAFF	TGTGCCAGCAGCGTCGGGTGGGACACTGAAGCTTTCTTT	13	TRBV9	.	.	TRBJ1-1
CASSEGQANTEAFF	TGCGCCAGCAGCGAGGGACAGGCGAACACTGAAGCTTTCTTT	14	TRBV5-1	TRBD1	.	TRBJ1-1
CAWSSAGGQETQYF	TGTGCCTGGAGTTCCGCAGGGGGCCAAGAGACCCAGTACTTC	14	TRBV30	TRBD1	.	TRBJ2-5
CASSSGTSGSFYEQYF	TGTGCCAGCAGCTCCGGGACTAGCGGGAGTTTCTACGAGCAGTACTTC	16	TRBV7-2	TRBD2	few	TRBJ2-7
CASSHRMDRVNTEAFF	TGTGCCAGCAGCCACCGAATGGACAGGGTGAACACTGAAGCTTTCTTT	16	TRBV4-2	TRBD1	few	TRBJ1-1
CASSQEFRVAGELFF	TGCGCCAGCAGCCAAGAATTCCGAGTGGCCGGGGAGCTGTTTTTT	15	TRBV4-3	.	.	TRBJ2-2
CASSLSAGGQHEQFF	TGTGCCAGCAGTTTATCAGCGGGAGGGCAACATGAGCAGTTCTTC	15	TRBV28	TRBD2	.	TRBJ2-1
CSVGLAGGRGTQYF	TGCAGCGTTGGCCTAGCGGGAGGGAGGGGTACGCAGTATTTT	14	TRBV29-1	TRBD2	.	TRBJ2-3
CASTSYAEYGYTF	TGTGCCAGCACTTCTTATGCGGAATATGGCTACACCTTC	13	TRBV28	.	.	TRBJ1-2
CASGQNTDTQYF	TGTGCCAGCGGCCAGAATACGGATACGCAGTATTTT	12	TRBV6-5	.	.	TRBJ2-3
CASSYSLVQDTQYF	TGTGCCAGCAGTTACTCGTTAGTTCAAGATACGCAGTATTTT	14	TRBV6-5	.	.	TRBJ2-3
CAISEAGGREQFF	TGTGCCATCAGTGAGGCAGGGGGCAGGGAGCAGTTCTTC	13	TRBV10-3	TRBD1	.	TRBJ2-1
CASSPPRRQRETQYF	TGTGCCAGCAGTCCACCTAGAAGACAGCGAGAGACCCAGTACTTC	15	TRBV6-6	.	few	TRBJ2-5
CASSTPGQRALEQFF	TGTGCCAGCAGCACGCCGGGACAGAGGGCCCTCGAGCAGTTCTTC	15	TRBV4-2	TRBD1	.	TRBJ2-1
CASSLAVRASTDTQYF	TGCGCCAGCAGCTTGGCGGTTAGAGCTAGCACAGATACGCAGTATTTT	16	TRBV5-1	.	.	TRBJ2-3
CASRARQGSYEQYF	TGTGCCAGCAGGGCCAGGCAGGGGAGCTACGAGCAGTACTTC	14	TRBV11-2	.	few	TRBJ2-7